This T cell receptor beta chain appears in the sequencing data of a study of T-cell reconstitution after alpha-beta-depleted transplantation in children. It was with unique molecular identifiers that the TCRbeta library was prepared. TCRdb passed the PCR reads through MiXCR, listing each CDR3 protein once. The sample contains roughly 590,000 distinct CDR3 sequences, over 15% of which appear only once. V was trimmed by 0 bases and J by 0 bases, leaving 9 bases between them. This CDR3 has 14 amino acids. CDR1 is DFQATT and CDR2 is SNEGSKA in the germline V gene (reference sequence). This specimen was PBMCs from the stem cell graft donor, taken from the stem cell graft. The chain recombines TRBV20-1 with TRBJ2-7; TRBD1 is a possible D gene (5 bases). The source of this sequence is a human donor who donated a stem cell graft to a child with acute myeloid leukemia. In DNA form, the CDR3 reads TGCAGTGCTAGAGATGGGGCTAGCTCCTACGAGCAGTACTTC. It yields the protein CSARDGASSYEQYF.